What follows are 21 T cell receptor beta chains derived from one specimen sequenced in a study of T-cell reconstitution after alpha-beta-depleted transplantation in children. Unique molecular identifiers were incorporated when the TCRbeta library was constructed. TCRdb itself ran the PCR reads through MiXCR, one entry per CDR3 protein. The sample holds around 120,000 distinct CDR3 sequences; roughly 23% are singletons and the top ten take 10%. The material was PBMCs, mostly from graft donor cells, obtained 180 days after TCRalphabeta/CD19-depleted stem cell transplant. These receptors were obtained from a male patient between 2 and 10 years old who had a stem cell transplant for chronic granulomatous disease, so the T cells may come from the graft donor.

The gene calls are TRBV12-3 or TRBV12-4 and TRBJ2-1; 8 nucleotides match TRBD1. The CDR3 spans 15 residues. After removal of 1 base from V and 5 bases from J, the junction contained 4 bases not matched to a gene. CDR3 sequence reads: CASSLVQGAHNEQFF. The CDR3 DNA is TGTGCCAGCAGTTTAGTCCAGGGGGCCCACAATGAGCAGTTCTTC.

In this sample, this clonotype turned up many times. The chain joins TRBV29-1 to TRBJ1-1; D ambiguous. This CDR3 comprises 13 residues. V was shortened by 1 base and J by 1 base, with 7 bases between the two germline ends. Germline V gives CDR1 SQVTM, CDR2 ANQGSEA. The CDR3 reads CSVEGPQNTEAFF. The CDR3 DNA sequence: TGCAGCGTTGAAGGGCCCCAGAACACTGAAGCTTTCTTT.

This clonotype was counted ten times or more. The rearrangement uses TRBV7-2 and TRBJ1-5; TRBD1 agrees at 9 bases. The CDR3 has 14 residues. V lost 4 bases, J lost 7 bases, and 5 bases stayed unmatched. In germline, CDR1 is SGHTA, CDR2 FQGNSA. The CDR3 sequence is CASSSGQGVQPQHF. The CDR3 DNA is TGTGCCAGCAGCTCGGGACAGGGAGTCCAGCCCCAGCATTTT.

This clonotype was seen repeatedly, ten times or more. CDR3 DNA sequence: TGCAGCGTTGGTCAGGGGGTTTGGGAGCAGTACTTC. It translates to CSVGQGVWEQYF. The chain carries TRBV29-1 and TRBJ2-7; 7 positions agree with TRBD1. The CDR3 runs to 12 residues. V was pared by 4 bases and J by 7 bases, with 7 bases of the junction left unmatched. Germline V gene sequence: CDR1 SQVTM, CDR2 ANQGSEA.

V and J are TRBV5-1 and TRBJ2-1, with 10 bases lining up with TRBD2. The CDR3 extends over 17 amino acids. The germline CDR1 and CDR2 sequences are SGHRS and YFSETQ. The trim removed 0 bases at V and 9 bases at J, leaving 12 bases unmatched. In nucleotides, the CDR3 is TGCGCCAGCAGCTTGGAGCGGGGGGGGATCTCTGGTAGTGAGCAGTTCTTC. Amino acid sequence: CASSLERGGISGSEQFF.

This clonotype occurred a few times. The chain has TRBV4-1 and TRBJ1-2, with a possible D match to TRBD1 (5 bases). The CDR3 loop spans 15 amino acids. The V end was cut by 7 bases, the J end by 7 bases, with 22 bases between. Germline V gene sequence: CDR1 MGHRA, CDR2 YSYEKL. CDR3 DNA: TGCGCCAGCACCCCAGACCGGGGCCGGGCGAGTGGCTACACCTTC. Protein sequence: CASTPDRGRASGYTF.

In this sample, this clonotype turned up many times. The chain is built from TRBV12-3 or TRBV12-4 and TRBJ2-1, with D unresolved. The CDR3 runs 12 residues. Trimming left V 5 bases short and J 5 bases short, with 7 bases between. The CDR3 loop reads CASSDNDNEQFF. Written as DNA, the CDR3 is TGTGCCAGCAGTGACAACGACAATGAGCAGTTCTTC.

This clonotype occurred a few times. V is TRBV12-3 or TRBV12-4 and J is TRBJ2-5, with a tentative D call TRBD2 (6 bases). CDR3 length: 16 residues. Trimming shortened V by 3 bases and J by 1 base, and 15 bases separated the two germline ends. DNA for the CDR3: TGTGCCAGCAGTTTGTTTAACAACGGGGGCCAAGAGACCCAGTACTTC. This translates into CASSLFNNGGQETQYF.

The chain is built from TRBV5-1 and TRBJ2-2, with D perhaps matching TRBD1 (6 bases). This CDR3 has 13 residues. V gave up 4 bases and J gave up 6 bases, with 10 bases separating them. The germline CDR1 and CDR2 sequences are SGHRS and YFSETQ. The DNA of the CDR3 is TGCGCCAGCAGCACGGACAGCGCCGGGGAGCTGTTTTTT. Translation: CASSTDSAGELFF.

This clonotype occurred a few times. The V call is TRBV10-3, the J call TRBJ2-7, with 11 bases that match TRBD2. This CDR3 comprises 16 residues. V dropped 3 bases and J dropped 4; count of bases not matched to a gene: 8. From germline, CDR1 is ENHRY and CDR2 SYGVKD. The CDR3 loop reads CAISDILAGARYEQYF. The CDR3 coding sequence is TGTGCCATCAGTGACATACTAGCGGGAGCAAGGTACGAGCAGTACTTC.

V is TRBV20-1 and J is TRBJ1-1; 8 nucleotides line up with TRBD1. Germline trimming cut 1 base from V and 1 base from J; bases unmatched to any gene: 2. This CDR3 is 14 amino acids long. CDR1 DFQATT and CDR2 SNEGSKA come from the germline V gene (reference sequence). CDR3 sequence (DNA): TGCAGTGCTAGAGTCGGGACAGGGAACACTGAAGCTTTCTTT. This encodes CSARVGTGNTEAFF.

This rearrangement joins TRBV12-3 or TRBV12-4 to TRBJ2-7; either TRBD1 or TRBD2 may fit D (5 bases each). The germline V and J ends were trimmed by 4 bases and 5 bases, with 9 bases remaining between them. CDR3 length: 12 residues. The CDR3 sequence is CASSSWGNEQYF. CDR3 coding DNA: TGTGCCAGCAGTTCCTGGGGGAACGAGCAGTACTTC.

This clonotype has more than one count but fewer than ten. The chain couples TRBV15 to TRBJ2-7, with D perhaps matching TRBD1 or TRBD2 (5 bases each). From germline, CDR1 is LNHNV and CDR2 YYDKDF (reference sequence). The CDR3 runs 14 residues. Trimming removed 5 bases at V and 5 bases at J, with 16 bases between. The DNA of the CDR3 is TGTGCCACCAGCCCTCTGCCGGGACGCCACGAGCAGTACTTC. Amino acids: CATSPLPGRHEQYF.

This clonotype was observed many times. The V and J genes are TRBV9 and TRBJ2-1; 7 bases are shared with TRBD2. The CDR3 runs 14 residues. Germline V gives CDR1 SGDLS, CDR2 YYNGEE. Trimming cost V 4 bases and J 0 bases; bases outside gene matches: 1. The CDR3 sequence: CASSSGGSYNEQFF. CDR3 sequence (DNA): TGTGCCAGCAGCTCGGGGGGCTCCTACAATGAGCAGTTCTTC.

The V gene is TRBV12-3 or TRBV12-4, the J gene TRBJ1-2; D gene unclear. The CDR3 is made up of 12 amino acids. Trimming took 3 bases from V and 7 from J, leaving 9 bases between them. CDR3 coding DNA: TGTGCCAGCAGTTTTTTAAGGAGTGGCTACACCTTC. Translating it yields CASSFLRSGYTF.

This clonotype was detected ten times or more. The V gene is TRBV5-1, the J gene TRBJ2-1, with D possibly being TRBD1 or TRBD2 (5 bases each). In germline, CDR1 is SGHRS, CDR2 YFSETQ. Trimming cost V 4 bases and J 7 bases, with 9 bases left between them. CDR3 length: 12 residues. The CDR3 protein is CASSRDANEQFF. As DNA, the CDR3 is TGCGCCAGCAGCAGGGACGCAAATGAGCAGTTCTTC.

This rearrangement joins TRBV29-1 to TRBJ2-7; either TRBD1 or TRBD2 may supply D (6 bases each). This CDR3 region has 14 residues. V gave up 3 bases and J gave up 0 bases, with 12 bases separating them. Germline V gives CDR1 SQVTM, CDR2 ANQGSEA. The CDR3 DNA follows: TGCAGCGTTGATTGGGGGGACAACTCCTACGAGCAGTACTTC. Protein sequence: CSVDWGDNSYEQYF.

This clonotype has just a few counts. This rearrangement joins TRBV20-1 to TRBJ2-7; a weak D match, TRBD2 (6 bases). The CDR3 contains 15 residues. Trimming stripped 6 bases from V and 2 bases from J, with 20 bases between. Germline V gene lookup returns CDR1 DFQATT and CDR2 SNEGSKA (reference sequence). CDR3 amino acids: CSATYRTKGPYEQYF. In DNA form, the CDR3 reads TGCAGTGCAACCTACAGGACTAAGGGACCCTACGAGCAGTACTTC.

The gene calls are TRBV20-1 and TRBJ2-4; 7 nucleotides align to TRBD1. From germline, CDR1 is DFQATT and CDR2 SNEGSKA (reference sequence). This CDR3 is 15 amino acids long. V dropped 3 bases and J dropped 3; count of bases not matched to a gene: 8. The CDR3 sequence is CSASISGGVKNIQYF. The CDR3 coding sequence is TGCAGTGCTAGTATTTCAGGGGGAGTCAAAAACATTCAGTACTTC.

The chain is built from TRBV9 and TRBJ2-1, with 12 nucleotides matching TRBD2. The germline V gene encodes CDR1 SGDLS and CDR2 YYNGEE. J gave up 4 bases and V 0 bases, and 8 bases lay outside the gene matches. The CDR3 is 18 residues long. CDR3 DNA: TGTGCCAGCAGCGTAGGGCCTAGCGGGAGGGCCGGTTACAATGAGCAGTTCTTC. Translation: CASSVGPSGRAGYNEQFF. The complete variable domain, with remaining parts taken from reference TRBV9 and TRBJ2-1, reads DSGVTQTPKHLITATGQRVTLRCSPRSGDLSVYWYQQSLDQGLQFLIQYYNGEERAKGNILERFSAQQFPDLHSELNLSSLELGDSALYFCASSVGPSGRAGYNEQFFGPGTRLTVL.

This clonotype was seen a few times. This sequence joins TRBV5-6 and TRBJ2-2; D might be TRBD2 (6 bases). Germline CDR1 is SGHDT and CDR2 is YYEEEE. Trimming removed 0 bases at V and 4 bases at J, with 10 bases between. The CDR3 contains 15 residues. The CDR3 DNA reads as TGTGCCAGCAGCTTGGTAGCGGAGGGCACCGGGGAGCTGTTTTTT. Translation gives CASSLVAEGTGELFF.